These T cell receptor beta chains were read from a single sample in a study of T cells after yellow fever vaccination. MiXCR, applied by TCRdb to the 5' RACE reads, yields one record per CDR3 protein. The sample includes some 350,000 distinct CDR3 sequences, 6.2% seen only once; the top ten take approximately 15%. Sequenced here: PBMCs, sampled 5 days after the yellow fever booster vaccination. The origin of the receptors is a man aged 30-40 years who received the YFV17D yellow fever vaccine. The CDR3 runs from the conserved cysteine through the conserved F or W. Each record gives: CDR3 length, clone size, V gene, J gene, D gene, CDR3 protein, CDR3 DNA. A D gene is named only where the DNA matches it firmly. Expanded clones get a size class; other rows say once, few or many, or leave the size out.

15,many,TRBV21-1,TRBJ2-7,-,CASSKGGRRLSEQYF,TGTGCCAGCAGCAAAGGCGGGCGGAGGCTTAGCGAGCAGTACTTC
14,few,TRBV11-2,TRBJ2-7,-,CASSLDSQSYEQYF,TGTGCCAGCAGCTTAGATTCGCAGTCCTACGAGCAGTACTTC
15,many,TRBV7-8,TRBJ2-5,-,CASNNVGAGGETQYF,TGTGCCAGCAACAACGTGGGGGCGGGCGGAGAGACCCAGTACTTC
13,-,TRBV19,TRBJ2-7,-,CASSSTWAYEQYF,TGTGCCAGTAGTTCAACCTGGGCCTACGAGCAGTACTTC
10,few,TRBV20-1,TRBJ2-1,-,CSARFGEQFF,TGCAGTGCTAGATTCGGTGAGCAGTTCTTC
13,-,TRBV24-1,TRBJ2-5,-,CATSDDKEETQYF,TGTGCCACCAGTGACGACAAGGAGGAGACCCAGTACTTC
19,-,TRBV5-1,TRBJ2-1,TRBD1,CASSVTGTGIGGRMNEQFF,TGCGCCAGCAGCGTGACCGGGACAGGGATCGGTGGCCGGATGAATGAGCAGTTCTTC
14,few,TRBV11-2,TRBJ1-2,-,CASSFGAPRGGYTF,TGTGCCAGCAGCTTCGGGGCCCCAAGGGGAGGCTACACCTTC
13,many,TRBV20-1,TRBJ2-7,-,CSARGPRDYEQYF,TGCAGTGCTAGGGGCCCGAGGGACTACGAGCAGTACTTC
15,many,TRBV23-1,TRBJ2-1,-,CASSSIWDPSHEQFF,TGCGCCAGCAGTTCGATCTGGGACCCCAGCCATGAGCAGTTCTTC
17,many,TRBV7-9,TRBJ2-5,TRBD2,CASSPRLASQTRETQYF,TGTGCCAGCAGCCCCAGACTAGCGTCTCAAACGCGGGAGACCCAGTACTTC
15,few,TRBV10-1,TRBJ2-2,TRBD2,CASSESAGGTGELFF,TGCGCCAGCAGTGAGAGCGCGGGAGGAACCGGGGAGCTGTTTTTT
12,few,TRBV7-9,TRBJ2-4,-,CASSFGWNIQYF,TGTGCCAGCAGCTTTGGGTGGAACATTCAGTACTTC
17,-,TRBV5-5,TRBJ1-3,TRBD1,CASSPFPTRQGGNTIYF,TGTGCCAGCAGCCCATTTCCGACCAGACAGGGTGGAAACACCATATATTTT
16,few,TRBV3-1,TRBJ2-1,TRBD2,CASSHPGTSGYNEQFF,TGTGCCAGCAGCCACCCGGGGACTAGCGGATACAATGAGCAGTTCTTC
12,few,TRBV20-1,TRBJ2-1,-,CSASPDPNEQFF,TGCAGTGCTAGCCCCGACCCGAATGAGCAGTTCTTC
16,few,TRBV5-1,TRBJ1-3,-,CASSLDSTYSGNTIYF,TGCGCCAGCAGCTTGGATTCCACCTACTCTGGAAACACCATATATTTT
15,-,TRBV7-8,TRBJ2-1,TRBD2,CASSLGSGYYNEQFF,TGTGCCAGCAGCTTAGGTAGCGGGTATTACAATGAGCAGTTCTTC
16,-,TRBV4-3,TRBJ1-6,-,CASSQDLPGGHSPLHF,TGCGCCAGCAGCCAAGATCTACCGGGGGGGCATTCACCCCTCCACTTT
14,few,TRBV19,TRBJ1-5,-,CASKTGFGNQPQHF,TGTGCCAGTAAAACAGGGTTTGGCAATCAGCCCCAGCATTTT
15,-,TRBV20-1,TRBJ2-3,-,CSAPQDGGRADTQYF,TGCAGTGCCCCGCAAGACGGGGGACGGGCCGATACGCAGTATTTT
15,many,TRBV12-3/TRBV12-4,TRBJ2-1,-,CASSFGLGGYNEQFF,TGTGCCAGCAGTTTTGGACTAGGGGGCTACAATGAGCAGTTCTTC
13,few,TRBV5-4,TRBJ1-1,-,CASSLWGGTEAFF,TGTGCCAGCAGCTTGTGGGGTGGCACTGAAGCTTTCTTT
12,many,TRBV28,TRBJ2-7,-,CAIGQSAYEQYF,TGTGCCATCGGACAATCGGCCTACGAGCAGTACTTC
15,few,TRBV11-2,TRBJ2-1,TRBD2,CASSFGSGLANEQFF,TGTGCCAGCAGCTTCGGGTCGGGACTAGCCAATGAGCAGTTCTTC
17,many,TRBV10-2,TRBJ2-1,-,CASSEIGTGSLGYEQFF,TGCGCCAGCAGTGAAATAGGAACTGGCTCCCTCGGGTATGAGCAGTTCTTC
15,many,TRBV5-6,TRBJ2-2,TRBD1,CASSLPGQGPGELFF,TGTGCCAGCAGCTTGCCCGGACAGGGCCCCGGGGAGCTGTTTTTT
13,few,TRBV7-3,TRBJ2-5,TRBD2,CASSELAGEFGDF,TGTGCCAGCAGCGAACTAGCGGGAGAGTTTGGTGACTTC
14,few,TRBV7-6,TRBJ2-4,-,CASSPFGSGDIQYF,TGTGCCAGCAGCCCTTTCGGGAGTGGTGACATTCAGTACTTC
21,few,TRBV14,TRBJ2-6,TRBD2,CASSRLGLAGPPLSGANVLTF,TGTGCCAGCAGCCGATTGGGACTAGCGGGCCCGCCCCTCTCTGGGGCCAACGTCCTGACTTTC
13,-,TRBV29-1,TRBJ2-4,-,CSATGTAKNIQYF,TGCAGCGCGACAGGAACAGCCAAAAACATTCAGTACTTC
15,few,TRBV7-2,TRBJ1-4,-,CASSQMGGGNEKLFF,TGTGCCAGCAGCCAGATGGGGGGGGGGAATGAAAAACTGTTTTTT
14,many,TRBV7-2,TRBJ2-5,TRBD2,CASSYRGEQETQYF,TGTGCCAGCAGCTACCGGGGGGAGCAAGAGACCCAGTACTTC
12,-,TRBV18,TRBJ2-7,-,CASSPNNYEQYF,TGTGCCAGCTCACCAAACAACTACGAGCAGTACTTC
17,-,TRBV4-2,TRBJ2-2,TRBD1,CASSQWLGTGGTGELFF,TGTGCCAGCAGCCAATGGCTTGGGACAGGGGGGACCGGGGAGCTGTTTTTT
15,few,TRBV5-1,TRBJ2-1,-,CASTLGGSTYNEQFF,TGCGCCAGCACATTAGGCGGCTCTACCTACAATGAGCAGTTCTTC
17,few,TRBV14,TRBJ2-2,-,CASSQELRQRNTGELFF,TGTGCCAGCAGCCAAGAATTGCGGCAGAGGAACACCGGGGAGCTGTTTTTT
15,few,TRBV20-1,TRBJ2-1,TRBD2,CSARTSGNSYNEQFF,TGCAGTGCAAGGACTAGCGGGAACTCCTACAATGAGCAGTTCTTC
18,few,TRBV4-3,TRBJ2-3,TRBD2,CASSQEFLAGVGTDTQYF,TGCGCCAGCAGCCAAGAATTCCTAGCGGGAGTGGGCACAGATACGCAGTATTTT
14,few,TRBV20-1,TRBJ2-3,-,CSASGTTSTDTQYF,TGCAGTGCTAGCGGGACAACTAGCACAGATACGCAGTATTTT
13,few,TRBV9,TRBJ1-6,-,CASSLGLESPLHF,TGTGCCAGCAGCCTAGGACTGGAATCACCCCTCCACTTT
14,few,TRBV6-5,TRBJ2-5,-,CASSYLAGRETQYF,TGTGCCAGCAGTTACCTAGCAGGGCGGGAGACCCAGTACTTC
14,many,TRBV7-2,TRBJ2-1,TRBD2,CASSPPGLAYEQFF,TGTGCCAGCAGTCCCCCTGGACTAGCATATGAGCAGTTCTTC
15,-,TRBV18,TRBJ1-2,TRBD1,CASSPPEIQGDGYTF,TGTGCCAGCTCACCACCGGAGATACAGGGGGATGGCTACACCTTC
16,-,TRBV19,TRBJ1-5,TRBD1,CASRFRDRNSNQPQHF,TGTGCCAGTAGGTTCCGGGACAGAAATAGCAATCAGCCCCAGCATTTT
15,few,TRBV14,TRBJ1-1,-,CASSQDWSRSTEAFF,TGTGCCAGCAGCCAAGATTGGAGCAGGTCCACTGAAGCTTTCTTT